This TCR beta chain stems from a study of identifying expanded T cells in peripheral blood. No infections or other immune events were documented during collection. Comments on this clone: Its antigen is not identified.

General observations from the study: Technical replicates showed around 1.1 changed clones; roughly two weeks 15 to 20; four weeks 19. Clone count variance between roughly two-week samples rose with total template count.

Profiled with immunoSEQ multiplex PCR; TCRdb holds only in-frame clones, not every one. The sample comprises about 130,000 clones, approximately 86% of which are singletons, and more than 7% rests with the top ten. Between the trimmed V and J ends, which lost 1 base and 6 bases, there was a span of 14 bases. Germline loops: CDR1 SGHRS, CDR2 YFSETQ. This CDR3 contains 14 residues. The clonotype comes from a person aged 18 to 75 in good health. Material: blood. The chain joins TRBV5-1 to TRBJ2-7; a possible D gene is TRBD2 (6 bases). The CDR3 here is CASSLPGSVAEQYF. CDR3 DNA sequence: TGCGCCAGCAGCTTGCCCGGGAGCGTGGCCGAGCAGTACTTC.